The 20 T cell receptor beta chains reported below all come from one sample, sequenced in a study of T cell repertoires in cytomegalovirus infection. Each CDR3 protein gets one entry after TCRdb re-called the reads with MiXCR. The repertoire holds hundreds of thousands of distinct CDR3 sequences, with roughly 36% as singletons. These receptors have no identified antigens. The material was cultured PBMCs, obtained from culture after CMV antigen stimulation. The receptors originated from a human donor in good health (CMV status not recorded). Some clones in this sample may be carry-over from other donors' samples.

The CDR3 loop reads CASSLSFGQGYEQYF. In DNA, the CDR3 is TGTGCCAGCAGCTTAAGTTTCGGGCAAGGGTACGAGCAGTACTTC. The V gene is TRBV7-2, the J gene TRBJ2-7; D uncertain. CDR1 is SGHTA, CDR2 FQGNSA, per germline. The V and J ends lost 2 bases and 4 bases respectively, with 15 bases between them. CDR3 length: 15 residues.

The chain carries TRBV7-2 and TRBJ2-3; a weak D match, TRBD2 (5 bases). The CDR3 is 14 residues long. V lost 5 bases, J lost 2 bases, and 11 bases lay in between. Germline V gene sequence: CDR1 SGHTA, CDR2 FQGNSA. In DNA, the CDR3 is TGTGCCAGCAGCCAGGACTGGCCCACAGATACGCAGTATTTT. It translates to CASSQDWPTDTQYF.

In DNA form, the CDR3 reads TGTGCCAGCAGCTTGCAACAGGGATACTATGGCTACACCTTC. It specifies CASSLQQGYYGYTF. The chain joins TRBV5-4 to TRBJ1-2; D might be TRBD1 (6 bases). The CDR3 extends over 14 amino acids. V gave up 1 base and J gave up 3 bases, with 10 bases separating them. Per germline, CDR1 SGHNT and CDR2 YYREEE (reference sequence).

The J gene is TRBJ2-3, the V gene TRBV10-3; 7 nucleotides match TRBD2. J gave up 5 bases and V 6 bases, and 11 bases lay outside the gene matches. CDR1 and CDR2 from the germline V gene are ENHRY and SYGVKD. The CDR3 loop spans 15 amino acids. The CDR3 bases are TGTGCCATCAGCCCTGGGCCGGGGGGAGGAGATACGCAGTATTTT. This translates into CAISPGPGGGDTQYF.

The chain is built from TRBV6-2 or TRBV6-3 and TRBJ2-7; TRBD2 is a possible D gene (5 bases). This CDR3 comprises 11 residues. Germline CDR1 and CDR2: MNHEY and SVGEGT. The germline V and J ends were trimmed by 6 bases and 7 bases, with 10 bases remaining between them. CDR3 sequence (DNA): TGTGCCAGCAGGCTACGCGGGGAGCAGTACTTC. This encodes CASRLRGEQYF.

This rearrangement joins TRBV19 to TRBJ1-1, with 10 bases aligning to TRBD1. Germline CDR1 is LNHDA and CDR2 is SQIVND (reference sequence). The length of the CDR3 is 15 residues. J gave up 3 bases and V 7 bases, and 8 bases lay outside the gene matches. The CDR3 region has the DNA TGTGCCAGTAACAAAATCGACAGGGGGCACACTGAAGCTTTCTTT. Translation: CASNKIDRGHTEAFF. Full variable domain (outside the CDR3, taken from reference TRBV19 and TRBJ1-1): DGGITQSPKYLFRKEGQNVTLSCEQNLNHDAMYWYRQDPGQGLRLIYYSQIVNDFQKGDIAEGYSVSREKKESFPLTVTSAQKNPTAFYLCASNKIDRGHTEAFFGQGTRLTVV.

The sample holds a few counts of this clonotype. The chain recombines TRBV5-1 with TRBJ2-7, with 10 bases lining up with TRBD1. The V segment lost 7 bases and the J segment 4 bases; nucleotides outside the gene matches: 11. This CDR3 region has 15 residues. Germline-derived CDR1 and CDR2 are SGHRS and YFSETQ. CDR3 nucleotide sequence: TGCGCCAGCGGTTGGGGGACAGGGGATGGATACGAGCAGTACTTC. Protein sequence: CASGWGTGDGYEQYF.

Remarks on this clonotype: A junction boundary mismatches the germline segment, possibly from a read error. J is TRBJ2-4 and V is TRBV4-1; 7 bases agree with TRBD1. This CDR3 has 16 residues. The germline gives CDR1 MGHRA, CDR2 YSYEKL. The CDR3, as DNA: TGTGCCAGCAGCCAGACCCATGGGGGACAGTCCCTAGTTCAGTACTTC. Amino acid sequence: CASSQTHGGQSLVQYF.

The genes are TRBV18 and TRBJ1-1; no clear D gene. Germline CDR1 reads KGHSH; CDR2 reads LQKENI. V dropped 3 bases and J dropped 0 bases, with 14 bases sitting between them. The length of the CDR3 is 16 residues. CDR3 amino acids: CASSPLGLSVNTEAFF. As DNA, the CDR3 is TGTGCCAGCTCACCCCTTGGACTATCCGTGAACACTGAAGCTTTCTTT.

The chain couples TRBV2 to TRBJ1-4; possible D gene TRBD1, 6 bases. V was shortened by 7 bases and J by 6 bases, with 15 bases between the two germline ends. CDR3 length: 14 residues. Germline V gives CDR1 SNHLY, CDR2 FYNNEI. The CDR3 spells CASTDRRIDEKLFF. CDR3 nucleotide sequence: TGTGCCAGCACCGACAGGCGAATTGATGAAAAACTGTTTTTT. Full variable domain (outside the CDR3, taken from reference TRBV2 and TRBJ1-4): EPEVTQTPSHQVTQMGQEVILRCVPISNHLYFYWYRQILGQKVEFLVSFYNNEISEKSEIFDDQFSVERPDGSNFTLKIRSTKLEDSAMYFCASTDRRIDEKLFFGSGTQLSVL.

This clonotype turned up a few times. This rearrangement joins TRBV10-3 to TRBJ2-5, with D uncertain. CDR1 and CDR2 from the germline V gene are ENHRY and SYGVKD. V shed 5 bases and J shed 8 bases, with 15 bases lying between them. This CDR3 has 13 residues. For the CDR3, the DNA is TGTGCCATCAGTCCCCCCGGGCTATATACCCAGTACTTC. It translates to CAISPPGLYTQYF.

V usage is TRBV6-1 and J usage is TRBJ1-1, with D unclear. CDR1 is MNHNS and CDR2 is SASEGT in the germline V gene. CDR3 length equals 12 residues. V lost 10 bases to trimming and J lost 4 bases, with 13 bases between them. Written as DNA, the CDR3 is TGTGCCACCCGGACGGCCGGCACTGAAGCTTTCTTT. This sequence encodes CATRTAGTEAFF.

This clonotype was picked up a small number of times. The chain employs TRBV4-3 and TRBJ2-5; D possibly corresponds to TRBD2 (6 bases). V lost 4 bases and J lost 2, with 11 bases in between. Germline V lookup: CDR1 LGHNA, CDR2 YSLEER. The CDR3 is 14 amino acids. CDR3 protein: CASSPRLVQETQYF. CDR3 nucleotide sequence: TGCGCCAGCAGCCCAAGACTAGTGCAAGAGACCCAGTACTTC.

There are a few counts of this clonotype. This chain links TRBV7-6 with TRBJ2-7; D is undetermined. The CDR3 extends over 13 amino acids. CDR1 and CDR2 (germline): SGHVS, FNYEAQ. The V end was cut by 2 bases, the J end by 3 bases, with 8 bases between. In DNA form, the CDR3 reads TGTGCCAGCAGCTTATCCGGGCACTACGAGCAGTACTTC. Protein: CASSLSGHYEQYF.

J is TRBJ2-1 and V is TRBV5-1; weak D call: TRBD2 (5 bases). Germline lookup yields CDR1 SGHRS and CDR2 YFSETQ. The V end lost 0 bases, the J end lost 3 bases, and 19 bases lay between the germline ends. This CDR3 has 18 amino acids. CDR3 protein: CASSLGLMPVGSYNEQFF. CDR3 DNA sequence: TGCGCCAGCAGCTTGGGCCTGATGCCAGTGGGGAGCTACAATGAGCAGTTCTTC.

This chain connects TRBV6-1 to TRBJ2-7, with 7 bases aligning to TRBD1. The trim removed 5 bases at V and 2 bases at J, leaving 3 bases unmatched. In germline, CDR1 is MNHNS, CDR2 SASEGT. This CDR3 contains 13 residues. The CDR3 protein is CASSRDSTYEQYF. The CDR3, as DNA: TGTGCCAGCAGTCGGGACAGTACCTACGAGCAGTACTTC.

This chain connects TRBV27 to TRBJ2-1; 8 bases are a match to TRBD2. This CDR3 comprises 15 residues. CDR1 MNHEY and CDR2 SMNVEV come from the germline V gene (reference sequence). The junction had 5 bases not matched to a gene; V was cut back by 2 bases and J by 5 bases. The CDR3 DNA follows: TGTGCCAGCAGTTTAGCGGGAGGAGGCAACAATGAGCAGTTCTTC. Encoded protein: CASSLAGGGNNEQFF.

The CDR3 coding sequence is TGTGCCAGCAGTCCGACTCGCATGGGAAACACCATATATTTT. Its protein is CASSPTRMGNTIYF. The chain uses TRBV28 and TRBJ1-3; D gene uncertain. CDR3 length: 14 residues. The ends were cut back, 5 bases at V and 4 bases at J, with 12 bases in the middle. The germline CDR1 and CDR2 sequences are MDHEN and SYDVKM.

This clonotype was recorded only once. The chain carries TRBV27 and TRBJ2-1; TRBD1 matches 9 bases. This CDR3 has 18 amino acids. V shed 2 bases and J 1 base; nucleotides not matched to a gene: 9. CDR1 MNHEY and CDR2 SMNVEV come from the germline V gene (reference sequence). The DNA for the CDR3 is TGTGCCAGCAGTTTAGTGTGGAAGGACAGGGGATCCTACAATGAGCAGTTCTTC. Its translation: CASSLVWKDRGSYNEQFF.

This clonotype was seen only a few times. This sequence joins TRBV6-5 and TRBJ2-6, with a possible D match to TRBD1 (5 bases). Trimming shortened V by 4 bases and J by 4 bases, and 17 bases separated the two germline ends. The CDR3 spans 17 residues. The V gene's germline CDR1 is MNHEY and CDR2 SVGAGI. CDR3 DNA: TGTGCCAGCAGTTTCCAGGGCGCCGGGCCAGGGGCCAACGTCCTGACTTTC. Its protein is CASSFQGAGPGANVLTF.